These 12 T cell receptor beta chains were all obtained from the same sample, sequenced in a study of vaccination and CD4 T cells after COVID-19. Sequenced with the Oncomine TCR Beta short-read assay was DNA taken from cultured CD4+ T cells. In TCRdb, the PCR reads were re-called with MiXCR into one record per CDR3 protein. The sample records about 21,000 distinct CDR3 sequences, around 46% being singletons. Time point denoted: late sampling 161 to 241 days after vaccination in a few convalescent patients. The treatment is: roughly 11-day PBMC culture with coronavirus spike peptide pools or control peptides (ViraFEST assay). These receptors' targets are unknown. The sample here was CD4+ T cells from blood, cultured in vitro, taken about 7 months after SARS-CoV-2 vaccination. All receptors come from a human donor who had recovered from COVID-19.

The chain couples TRBV11-1 to TRBJ2-1; TRBD2 aligns across 10 bases. This CDR3 is built from 14 residues. V shed 6 bases, J shed 6 bases, and the junction held 5 bases outside the gene matches. Germline assignment: CDR1 SGHAT and CDR2 FQDESV (reference sequence). CDR3 amino acids: CASRIAGGTNEQFF. CDR3 sequence (DNA): TGTGCCAGCAGGATAGCGGGGGGTACCAATGAGCAGTTCTTC.

This clonotype was found a few times. This sequence joins TRBV7-2 and TRBJ1-1; TRBD1 is a possible D gene (5 bases). Germline V gene data show CDR1 as SGHTA and CDR2 as FQGNSA. The CDR3 runs 15 residues. Trimming shortened V by 2 bases and J by 4 bases, and 14 bases separated the two germline ends. CDR3 region: CASSLNGAGGTEAFF. The CDR3 DNA reads TGTGCCAGCAGCTTAAATGGGGCGGGAGGCACTGAAGCTTTCTTT. The variable domain in full, completed from reference TRBV7-2 and TRBJ1-1, reads GAGVSQSPSNKVTEKGKDVELRCDPISGHTALYWYRQSLGQGLEFLIYFQGNSAPDKSGLPSDRFSAERTGGSVSTLTIQRTQQEDSAVYLCASSLNGAGGTEAFFGQGTRLTVV.

The chain recombines TRBV6-4 with TRBJ1-1; possible D gene TRBD1, 6 bases. Between the trimmed V and J ends, which lost 5 bases and 0 bases, there was a span of 19 bases. This CDR3 has 17 residues. The germline CDR1 and CDR2 sequences are MRHNA and SNTAGT. The CDR3 region has the DNA TGTGCCAGCAGTCAAAATGAGGCAGGGGAGGTGAACACTGAAGCTTTCTTT. This translates into CASSQNEAGEVNTEAFF.

This clonotype turned up a few times. CDR3 residues: CASSLVAEQYF. Here the CDR3 DNA reads TGTGCCAGCAGCTTAGTGGCCGAGCAGTACTTC. The J gene is TRBJ2-7, the V gene TRBV7-6; D unclear. Trimming removed 1 base at V and 6 bases at J, with 4 bases between. The CDR3 is 11 amino acids. Germline CDR1 and CDR2: SGHVS and FNYEAQ.

This clonotype occurred a few times. V and J are TRBV20-1 and TRBJ1-6, with TRBD1 as a possible D gene (5 bases). The length of the CDR3 is 12 residues. Germline values: CDR1 DFQATT, CDR2 SNEGSKA (reference sequence). V lost 6 bases to trimming and J lost 13 bases, with 16 bases between them. In nucleotides, the CDR3 is TGCAGTGCCCCCGGTCAGGGAGGGCCCCTCCACTTT. This codes for CSAPGQGGPLHF.

This chain connects TRBV5-6 to TRBJ2-7; D perhaps matches TRBD1 (5 bases). CDR1 SGHDT and CDR2 YYEEEE come from the germline V gene. V was cut by 4 bases and J by 2 bases, with 7 bases left in between. The CDR3 runs to 12 residues. For the CDR3, the DNA is TGTGCCAGCAGCATGGGGCCCTACGAGCAGTACTTC. Amino acid sequence: CASSMGPYEQYF.

V is TRBV7-9 and J is TRBJ2-1, with 12 bases lining up with TRBD2. Germline V gene data show CDR1 as SEHNR and CDR2 as FQNEAQ (reference sequence). V gave up 2 bases and J gave up 8 bases; unmatched junction bases: 4. This CDR3 has 15 residues. For the CDR3, the DNA is TGTGCCAGCAGCTTACAACTAGCGGGAGGCTATGAGCAGTTCTTC. Translation gives CASSLQLAGGYEQFF.

This clonotype was recorded a few times. The chain recombines TRBV6-1 with TRBJ2-3, with 8 bases lining up with TRBD2. J was trimmed by 4 bases and V by 5 bases; bases with no gene match: 11. Germline loops: CDR1 MNHNS, CDR2 SASEGT. This CDR3 comprises 16 residues. CDR3 residues: CASSPWGRGEADTQYF. DNA for the CDR3: TGTGCCAGCAGTCCCTGGGGGCGGGGGGAGGCAGATACGCAGTATTTT.

The chain joins TRBV6-5 to TRBJ2-1; no clear D gene. The CDR3 contains 14 residues. V lost 3 bases and J lost 2, with 8 bases in between. Germline-derived CDR1 and CDR2 are MNHEY and SVGAGI. This CDR3 reads CASSYSTPYNEQFF. The CDR3 bases are TGTGCCAGCAGTTATTCGACACCCTACAATGAGCAGTTCTTC.

The chain links TRBV6-2 or TRBV6-3 to TRBJ2-7, with 10 bases fitting TRBD2. Trimming took 6 bases from V and 6 from J; bases not matched to a gene: 5. Germline V gene data show CDR1 as MNHEY and CDR2 as SVGEGT. The CDR3 is 13 amino acids. CDR3 nucleotide sequence: TGTGCCAGCAGCACGATAGCGGGAGGCGAGCAGTACTTC. This sequence encodes CASSTIAGGEQYF.

This clonotype has only a few counts. The gene calls are TRBV20-1 and TRBJ2-2, with 10 bases fitting TRBD2. This CDR3 contains 13 residues. From germline, CDR1 is DFQATT and CDR2 SNEGSKA (reference sequence). Trimming took 5 bases from V and 4 from J; bases not matched to a gene: 1. CDR3 residues: CSAWTSGTGELFF. CDR3 bases: TGCAGTGCTTGGACTAGCGGCACCGGGGAGCTGTTTTTT.

This clonotype was observed a few times. This chain joins TRBV7-2 and TRBJ2-7; 7 bases are a match to TRBD2. This CDR3 contains 14 residues. The germline CDR1 and CDR2 sequences are SGHTA and FQGNSA. The V gene end was trimmed by 5 bases and the J gene end by 6 bases; junction bases not matched to a gene: 10. CDR3 sequence (DNA): TGTGCCAGCAGCCGGGACGCCACGGGGGGCGAGCAGTACTTC. This encodes CASSRDATGGEQYF.